The sequence of this T cell receptor beta chain was determined in a study of T cell repertoires in cytomegalovirus infection (dated 2019 in TCRdb). Looking at the study overall: The peptide stimulations were aimed at well-studied HLA-B-restricted epitopes as well as recently identified HLA-C-restricted CMV epitopes, whose presentation resists viral immunomodulation. Donor HLA type was relevant to the analysis, as public TCR beta signatures indicated carriage of CMV infection together with the matching HLA type.

From its cysteine to its phenylalanine, the CDR3 spans 15 amino acids. Just the 45-base CDR3 DNA is kept, in frame starting at base 1. From a lookup of the germline V gene, CDR1 and CDR2 are SGHRS and YFSETQ. Ends trimmed: V by 0 bases, J by 8 bases; bases unmatched to a gene: 6. TCRdb names Illumina HiSeq 1500 as the instrument used. The public reads were run again by TCRdb, first through fastp at Q25 and then through MiXCR, and only productive beta chains were kept. Each CDR3 protein appears once, grouped with its most common genes and DNA. This sample has some 350,000 distinct CDR3 sequences in its table, and just under 35% of those were observed once. Of the sample, roughly 14% is held by the ten largest clones. As regards this clonotype: Its cognate antigen has yet to be identified. No per-base quality is available; no much larger clone lies one base away.

Taken with the paper, the label for treatment or condition translates to: in vitro stimulation with specific CMV peptide epitopes to enrich CMV-specific T cells. What the research found in general, with its limitations: In the ex vivo response, HLA-C-restricted CMV-specific TCR beta clonotypes were dominant, and in two of eight donors the single most frequent clonotype came from this HLA-C-restricted group. Carriers of CMV infection plus the relevant HLA type were discriminated by the cumulative frequency of public TCR beta family members in the study cohort and in an independent roughly 370-donor cohort.

The specimen was cultured PBMCs, collected from culture after CMV antigen stimulation. Rearrangement joined TRBV5-1 to TRBJ2-2; the central 8 bases match TRBD2. This clonotype originated in a human donor in good health (CMV status not recorded). Some clones in this sample may be carry-over from other donors' samples. CDR3 reads: CASSLVGLASGELFF. The nucleotide sequence reads TGCGCCAGCAGCTTGGTAGGACTAGCCTCGGGGGAGCTGTTTTTT.